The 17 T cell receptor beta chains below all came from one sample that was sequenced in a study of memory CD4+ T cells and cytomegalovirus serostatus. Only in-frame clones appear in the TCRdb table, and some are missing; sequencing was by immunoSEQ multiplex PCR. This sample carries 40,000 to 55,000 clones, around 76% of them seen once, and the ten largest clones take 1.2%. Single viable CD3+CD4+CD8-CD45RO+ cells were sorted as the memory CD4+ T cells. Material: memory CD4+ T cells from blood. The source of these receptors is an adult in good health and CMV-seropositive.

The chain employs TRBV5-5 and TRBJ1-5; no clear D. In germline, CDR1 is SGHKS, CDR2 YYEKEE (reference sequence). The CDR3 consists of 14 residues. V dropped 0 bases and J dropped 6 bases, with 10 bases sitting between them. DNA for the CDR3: TGTGCCAGCAGCTTGGCTGGAATAAGTCAGCCCCAGCATTTT. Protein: CASSLAGISQPQHF.

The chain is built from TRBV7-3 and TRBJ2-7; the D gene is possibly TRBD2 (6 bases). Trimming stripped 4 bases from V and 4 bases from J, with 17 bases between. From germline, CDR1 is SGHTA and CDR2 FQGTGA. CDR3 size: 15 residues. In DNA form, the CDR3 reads TGTGCCAGCAGCTCCTCCGGGGGTGCCGGGTACGAGCAGTACTTC. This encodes CASSSSGGAGYEQYF.

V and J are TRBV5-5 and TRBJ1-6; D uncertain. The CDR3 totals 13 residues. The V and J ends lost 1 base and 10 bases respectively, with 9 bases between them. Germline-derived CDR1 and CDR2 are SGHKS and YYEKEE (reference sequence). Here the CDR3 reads CASSLHSDSPLHF. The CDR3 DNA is TGTGCCAGCAGCTTGCACAGCGACTCACCCCTCCACTTT.

CDR3 bases: TGTGCCAGCAGCTTCGGGACAGGGCACTACGAGCAGTACTTC. This codes for CASSFGTGHYEQYF. The rearrangement uses TRBV7-9 and TRBJ2-7, with 9 bases fitting TRBD1. There are 14 residues in the CDR3. Trimming removed 3 bases from V and 3 bases from J; junction bases left unmatched: 3. Germline values: CDR1 SEHNR, CDR2 FQNEAQ (reference sequence).

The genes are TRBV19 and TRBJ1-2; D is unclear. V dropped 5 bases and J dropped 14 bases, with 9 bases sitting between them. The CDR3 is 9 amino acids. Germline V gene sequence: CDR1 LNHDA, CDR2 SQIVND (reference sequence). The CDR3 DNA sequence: TGTGCCAGTAGTTTGGGAGGTACCTTC. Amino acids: CASSLGGTF.

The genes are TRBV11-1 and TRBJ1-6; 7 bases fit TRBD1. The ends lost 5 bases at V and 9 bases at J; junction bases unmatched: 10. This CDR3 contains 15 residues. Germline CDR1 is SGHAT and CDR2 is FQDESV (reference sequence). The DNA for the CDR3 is TGTGCCAGCAGCCCCGAGACAGGGTCTGGTTCACCCCTCCACTTT. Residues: CASSPETGSGSPLHF.

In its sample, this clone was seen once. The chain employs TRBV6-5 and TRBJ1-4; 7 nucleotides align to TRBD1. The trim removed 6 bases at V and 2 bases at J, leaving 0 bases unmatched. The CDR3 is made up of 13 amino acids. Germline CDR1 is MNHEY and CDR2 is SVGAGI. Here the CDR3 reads CASRGQTNEKLFF. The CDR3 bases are TGTGCCAGCAGGGGACAGACTAATGAAAAACTGTTTTTT.

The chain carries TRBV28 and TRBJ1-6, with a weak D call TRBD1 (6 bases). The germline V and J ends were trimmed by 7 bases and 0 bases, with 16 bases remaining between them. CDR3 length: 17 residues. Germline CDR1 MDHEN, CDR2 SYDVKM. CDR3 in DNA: TGTGCCAGCACCCGGGGGGCAGGCACCTCCTATAATTCACCCCTCCACTTT. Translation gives CASTRGAGTSYNSPLHF.

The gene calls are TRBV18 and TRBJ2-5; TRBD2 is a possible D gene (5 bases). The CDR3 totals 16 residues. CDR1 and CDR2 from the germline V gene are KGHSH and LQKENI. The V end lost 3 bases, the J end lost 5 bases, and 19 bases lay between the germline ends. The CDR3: CASSPGVSPGGETQYF. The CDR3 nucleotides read TGTGCCAGCTCACCCGGGGTTTCTCCCGGCGGGGAGACCCAGTACTTC. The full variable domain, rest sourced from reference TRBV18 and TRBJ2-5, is NAGVMQNPRHLVRRRGQEARLRCSPMKGHSHVYWYRQLPEEGLKFMVYLQKENIIDESGMPKERFSAEFPKEGPSILRIQQVVRGDSAAYFCASSPGVSPGGETQYFGPGTRLLVL.

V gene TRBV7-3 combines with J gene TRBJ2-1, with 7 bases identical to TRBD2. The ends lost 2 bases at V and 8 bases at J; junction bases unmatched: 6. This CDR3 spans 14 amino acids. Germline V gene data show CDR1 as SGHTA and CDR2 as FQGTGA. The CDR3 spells CASSLSGGGYEQFF. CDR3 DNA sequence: TGTGCCAGCAGCTTATCCGGGGGAGGGTATGAGCAGTTCTTC.

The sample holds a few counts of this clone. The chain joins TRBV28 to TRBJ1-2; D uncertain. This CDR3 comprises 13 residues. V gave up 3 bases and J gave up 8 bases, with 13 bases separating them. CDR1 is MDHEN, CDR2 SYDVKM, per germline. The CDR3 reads CASSLRALWGYTF. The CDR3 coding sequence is TGTGCCAGCAGTTTGAGGGCCCTCTGGGGCTACACCTTC.

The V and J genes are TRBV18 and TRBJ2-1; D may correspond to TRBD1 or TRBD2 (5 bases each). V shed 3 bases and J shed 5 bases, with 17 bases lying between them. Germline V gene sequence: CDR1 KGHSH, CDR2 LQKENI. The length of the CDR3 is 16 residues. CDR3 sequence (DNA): TGTGCCAGCTCACCGCAGTCGGTACGGGGCCACAATGAGCAGTTCTTC. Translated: CASSPQSVRGHNEQFF.

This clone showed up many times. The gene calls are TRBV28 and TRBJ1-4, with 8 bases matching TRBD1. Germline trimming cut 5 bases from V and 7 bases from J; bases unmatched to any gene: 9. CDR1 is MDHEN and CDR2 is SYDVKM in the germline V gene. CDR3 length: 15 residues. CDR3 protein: CASSVLGQDAEKLFF. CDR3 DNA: TGTGCCAGCAGTGTCCTGGGACAGGACGCTGAAAAACTGTTTTTT.

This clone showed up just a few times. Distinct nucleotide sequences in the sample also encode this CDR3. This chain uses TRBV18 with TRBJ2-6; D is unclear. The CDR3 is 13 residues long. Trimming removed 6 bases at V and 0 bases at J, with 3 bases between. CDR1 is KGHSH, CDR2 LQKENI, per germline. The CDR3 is CASSSSGANVLTF. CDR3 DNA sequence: TGTGCCAGCTCCAGCTCTGGGGCCAACGTCCTGACTTTC.

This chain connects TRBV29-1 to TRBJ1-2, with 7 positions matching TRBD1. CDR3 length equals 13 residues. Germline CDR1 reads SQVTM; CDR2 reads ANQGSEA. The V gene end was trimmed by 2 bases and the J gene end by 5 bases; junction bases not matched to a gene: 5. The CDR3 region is CSVEFGTEYGYTF. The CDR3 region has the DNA TGCAGCGTTGAATTTGGGACAGAGTATGGCTACACCTTC.

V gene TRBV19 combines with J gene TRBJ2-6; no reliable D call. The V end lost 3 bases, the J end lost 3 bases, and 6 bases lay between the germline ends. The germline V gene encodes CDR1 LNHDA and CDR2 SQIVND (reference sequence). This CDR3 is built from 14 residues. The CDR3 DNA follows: TGTGCCAGTAGTATCCCCATTGGGGCCAACGTCCTGACTTTC. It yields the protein CASSIPIGANVLTF.

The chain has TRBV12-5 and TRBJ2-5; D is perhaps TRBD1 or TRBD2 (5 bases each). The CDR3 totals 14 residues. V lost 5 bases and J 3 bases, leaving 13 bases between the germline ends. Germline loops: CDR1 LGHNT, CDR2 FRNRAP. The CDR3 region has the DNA TGTGCTAGTGGTCCTGACGGGACCAAAGAGACCCAGTACTTC. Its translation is CASGPDGTKETQYF.